Below are 15 T cell receptor beta chains sequenced from a single sample in a study of blood T cell repertoires in COVID-19 (dated by TCRdb to about 2020). Libraries came from the immunoSEQ multiplex PCR assay. In TCRdb, the immuneACCESS table is reduced to in-frame sequences with V and J assigned. These tables do not hold every clone; where another copy was compared, an unresolved V gene accounts for under half, and the others remain unexplained. The sample records approximately 130,000 clones, roughly four fifths of which are singletons. Of the sample, around 13% is held by the ten largest clones. Input material: peripheral blood. The source of these receptors is a human donor in a cohort sampled during active COVID-19.

By share, this clone ranks as medium-sized (0.01 to 0.1%). The chain employs TRBV11-2 and TRBJ2-1; 15 bases match TRBD2. The length of the CDR3 is 15 residues. CDR1 is SGHAT, CDR2 FQNNGV, per germline. With V trimmed by 6 bases and J by 9 bases, 6 bases remained unmatched. The CDR3 is CASRGLAGGPGEQFF. The CDR3, as DNA: TGTGCCAGCAGAGGACTAGCGGGGGGGCCGGGTGAGCAGTTCTTC.

This chain connects TRBV11-1 to TRBJ2-7; D is perhaps TRBD2 (5 bases). V was shortened by 5 bases and J by 3 bases, with 11 bases between the two germline ends. Germline V CDR1 and CDR2: SGHAT, FQDESV (reference sequence). The CDR3 sequence is 13 residues long. CDR3 region: CASSPNEGYEQYF. The CDR3 nucleotides are TGTGCCAGCAGCCCAAACGAGGGCTACGAGCAGTACTTC. The full variable domain, its missing parts supplied by reference TRBV11-1 and TRBJ2-7, is EAEVAQSPRYKITEKSQAVAFWCDPISGHATLYWYRQILGQGPELLVQFQDESVVDDSQLPKDRFSAERLKGVDSTLKIQPAELGDSAMYLCASSPNEGYEQYFGPGTRLTVT.

V usage is TRBV29-1 and J usage is TRBJ1-2; possible D gene TRBD1, 6 bases. The germline V gene has CDR1 SQVTM and CDR2 ANQGSEA. V was pared by 1 base and J by 2 bases, with 11 bases between. The CDR3 consists of 14 residues. The CDR3 DNA reads as TGCAGCGTTGAAGGATTGGGGGCAAACTATGGCTACACCTTC. Protein: CSVEGLGANYGYTF.

Here the CDR3 DNA reads TGTGCCAGTAGCGACAACTCCCTTAGCAATCAGCCCCAGCATTTT. This sequence encodes CASSDNSLSNQPQHF. The chain couples TRBV19 to TRBJ1-5; D unresolved. Germline V CDR1 and CDR2: LNHDA, SQIVND (reference sequence). V was clipped by 6 bases and J by 0 bases, with 12 bases between them. This CDR3 has 15 amino acids.

This chain joins TRBV3-1 (or the pseudogene TRBV3-2) and TRBJ1-3; maybe TRBD1 (6 bases). This CDR3 is 15 amino acids long. Germline CDR1 and CDR2: LGHDT and YNNKEL (reference sequence). The V gene lost 5 bases and the J gene lost 6 bases, with 17 bases spanning the gap. The CDR3 DNA is TGTGCCAGCAGCGACCGACAGGCCTCGGCAAACACCATATATTTT. This codes for CASSDRQASANTIYF.

The rearrangement uses TRBV28 and TRBJ1-5; 7 bases are a match to TRBD1. The CDR3 has 15 residues. Germline V gene data show CDR1 as MDHEN and CDR2 as SYDVKM. J lost 7 bases, V lost 5 bases, and 11 bases had no gene match. This CDR3 reads CASSPGAGGYQPQHF. The CDR3 DNA sequence: TGTGCCAGCAGTCCCGGGGCAGGGGGGTACCAGCCCCAGCATTTT.

The chain couples TRBV4-1 to TRBJ2-3; 11 bases agree with TRBD2. The junction had 4 bases not matched to a gene; V was cut back by 1 base and J by 4 bases. The CDR3 extends over 16 amino acids. Germline V lookup: CDR1 MGHRA, CDR2 YSYEKL. The CDR3 spells CASSQANSGGADTQYF. The CDR3 DNA follows: TGCGCCAGCAGCCAAGCTAATAGCGGGGGGGCAGATACGCAGTATTTT.

The chain is built from TRBV6-6 and TRBJ1-1; D is ambiguous. Trimming cost V 10 bases and J 3 bases, with 12 bases left between them. Germline V gives CDR1 MNHNY, CDR2 SVGAGI (reference sequence). The CDR3 loop spans 12 amino acids. DNA for the CDR3: TGTGCCATCAACGGCGGGTACACTGAAGCTTTCTTT. Translation gives CAINGGYTEAFF.

The rearrangement links TRBV7-2 to TRBJ2-6, with D possibly TRBD2 on 6 matching bases. This CDR3 is 15 amino acids long. The V gene's germline CDR1 is SGHTA and CDR2 FQGNSA. V shed 7 bases and J shed 0 bases, with 10 bases lying between them. CDR3 nucleotides: TGTGCCAGCACACCCGGGGGCTCTGGGGCCAACGTCCTGACTTTC. Translated, it gives CASTPGGSGANVLTF.

This clone came up a few times. The chain joins TRBV18 to TRBJ2-3, with a tentative D call TRBD1 (5 bases). CDR3 size: 16 residues. V lost 6 bases and J lost 0, with 16 bases in between. CDR1 is KGHSH, CDR2 LQKENI, per germline. The CDR3 reads CASSLDISSSTDTQYF. CDR3 bases: TGTGCCAGCTCCCTGGACATTTCCTCGAGCACAGATACGCAGTATTTT.

This chain joins TRBV6-5 and TRBJ1-3; the D is unclear. CDR3 size: 13 residues. Germline loops: CDR1 MNHEY, CDR2 SVGAGI. Trimming removed 6 bases from V and 0 bases from J, with 6 bases in between. The CDR3 bases are TGTGCCAGCAGACAGAGCTCTGGAAACACCATATATTTT. It encodes CASRQSSGNTIYF.

This clone was counted only a few times. The rearrangement links TRBV5-6 to TRBJ2-5; 7 bases map to TRBD2. Germline V lookup: CDR1 SGHDT, CDR2 YYEEEE. V shed 3 bases and J 5 bases; nucleotides not matched to a gene: 13. This CDR3 spans 16 amino acids. CDR3: CASSYSGGGVTETQYF. In nucleotides, the CDR3 is TGTGCCAGCAGCTACAGTGGGGGAGGGGTTACGGAGACCCAGTACTTC.

This chain connects TRBV19 to TRBJ2-6; D ambiguous. This CDR3 region has 15 residues. The germline gives CDR1 LNHDA, CDR2 SQIVND (reference sequence). V gave up 6 bases and J gave up 2 bases, with 11 bases separating them. The CDR3 nucleotides are TGTGCCAGTAGGAGTGAGGCTGCTGGGGCCAACGTCCTGACTTTC. Translation gives CASRSEAAGANVLTF.

The chain recombines TRBV7-2 with TRBJ2-1, with D possibly TRBD2 on 7 matching bases. Germline CDR1 reads SGHTA; CDR2 reads FQGNSA. Trimming pared 3 bases from V and 10 bases from J, leaving 19 bases between. CDR3 length equals 15 residues. CDR3 residues: CASSFRRGAAGEQFF. The CDR3 bases are TGTGCCAGCAGCTTTCGACGGGGGGCCGCTGGGGAGCAGTTCTTC.

The V and J genes are TRBV4-2 and TRBJ2-3, with a tentative D call TRBD1 (6 bases). Germline assignment: CDR1 LGHNA and CDR2 YNFKEQ. Trimming cost V 0 bases and J 2 bases, with 18 bases left between them. The CDR3 runs to 18 residues. Written as DNA, the CDR3 is TGTGCCAGCAGCCAAGATACCGGCCAGGGGATTAACACAGATACGCAGTATTTT. Translated, it gives CASSQDTGQGINTDTQYF.